This is a list of T cell receptor beta chains from one sample in a study of vaccination and CD4 T cells after COVID-19. These receptors' targets are unknown. TCRdb re-called the PCR reads with MiXCR, one entry per CDR3 protein. The data show about 25,000 distinct CDR3 sequences, with more than 40% seen just once and about 5.9% held by the top ten. Sequencing was carried out using CD4+ T cells from blood, cultured in vitro. The source of these receptors is a human donor who had recovered from COVID-19. CDR3s include the opening cysteine and the closing phenylalanine or tryptophan. Fields, in order: CDR3 length, clone size, J gene, V gene, D gene, CDR3 DNA, CDR3 protein. A D gene is named only where the DNA matches it firmly. The size field is filled for only some rows; it gives once, few, many or a size class.

len: 12
abundance: few
j_gene: TRBJ1-2
v_gene: TRBV28
d_gene: -
CDR3nt: TGTGCCAGCAGTTTGTCGGTGTCTGGCTACACCTTC
CDR3aa: CASSLSVSGYTF

len: 16
abundance: few
j_gene: TRBJ2-5
v_gene: TRBV7-2
d_gene: -
CDR3nt: TGTGCCAGCAGCTTAAGTTCTGGGCAGGGGTGGGAGACCCAGTACTTC
CDR3aa: CASSLSSGQGWETQYF

len: 14
abundance: few
j_gene: TRBJ2-5
v_gene: TRBV10-3
d_gene: -
CDR3nt: TGTGCCATCAGTGAGCAGGGTACTAAAGAGACCCAGTACTTC
CDR3aa: CAISEQGTKETQYF

len: 14
abundance: -
j_gene: TRBJ1-5
v_gene: TRBV19
d_gene: -
CDR3nt: TGTGCCAGTAGTATAGTCGGGGGCGATCAGCCCCAGCATTTT
CDR3aa: CASSIVGGDQPQHF

len: 15
abundance: few
j_gene: TRBJ2-7
v_gene: TRBV6-5
d_gene: -
CDR3nt: TGTGCCAGCAGTTACTATGGGGTGAGCTCCTACGAGCAGTACTTC
CDR3aa: CASSYYGVSSYEQYF

len: 12
abundance: -
j_gene: TRBJ1-2
v_gene: TRBV2
d_gene: TRBD1
CDR3nt: TGTGCCAGCGGAGACAGGGCCGCTGGCTACACCTTC
CDR3aa: CASGDRAAGYTF

len: 14
abundance: -
j_gene: TRBJ1-5
v_gene: TRBV6-5
d_gene: -
CDR3nt: TGTGCCAGCAGTTACGTAGGGAGGGATCAGCCCCAGCATTTT
CDR3aa: CASSYVGRDQPQHF

len: 15
abundance: -
j_gene: TRBJ2-3
v_gene: TRBV19
d_gene: TRBD1
CDR3nt: TGTGCCAGTAGTATAGTCGACAGGGGGTCAGATACGCAGTATTTT
CDR3aa: CASSIVDRGSDTQYF

len: 15
abundance: -
j_gene: TRBJ2-7
v_gene: TRBV19
d_gene: -
CDR3nt: TGTGCCAGTAGTATCACCAGGCAGACCGCCTACGAGCAGTACTTC
CDR3aa: CASSITRQTAYEQYF

len: 16
abundance: once
j_gene: TRBJ2-7
v_gene: TRBV6-1
d_gene: TRBD2
CDR3nt: TGTGCCAGCAGTCTACTACTAGCGGGAGACCCCTACGAGCAGTACTTC
CDR3aa: CASSLLLAGDPYEQYF

len: 14
abundance: few
j_gene: TRBJ1-5
v_gene: TRBV6-5
d_gene: -
CDR3nt: TGTGCCAGCAGTTACTCGTATAGCAATCAGCCCCAGCATTTT
CDR3aa: CASSYSYSNQPQHF

len: 17
abundance: few
j_gene: TRBJ1-6
v_gene: TRBV19
d_gene: -
CDR3nt: TGTGCCAGTAGTATAAAGGGGCAGGGTAAGGATAATTCACCCCTCCACTTT
CDR3aa: CASSIKGQGKDNSPLHF

len: 14
abundance: once
j_gene: TRBJ1-1
v_gene: TRBV5-1
d_gene: -
CDR3nt: TGCGCCAGCAGCACCGGACCCGTAAACACTGAAGCTTTCTTT
CDR3aa: CASSTGPVNTEAFF

len: 13
abundance: -
j_gene: TRBJ2-5
v_gene: TRBV12-5
d_gene: -
CDR3nt: TGTGCTAGTGGTTTGGCAGGTTCCGAGACCCAGTACTTC
CDR3aa: CASGLAGSETQYF

len: 12
abundance: -
j_gene: TRBJ1-2
v_gene: TRBV19
d_gene: -
CDR3nt: TGTGCCAGTAGTGACCCTAACTATGGCTACACCTTC
CDR3aa: CASSDPNYGYTF

len: 14
abundance: -
j_gene: TRBJ1-5
v_gene: TRBV19
d_gene: -
CDR3nt: TGTGCCAGTGCCTTAGAGGGCTCCTATCAGCCCCAGCATTTT
CDR3aa: CASALEGSYQPQHF

len: 18
abundance: -
j_gene: TRBJ2-5
v_gene: TRBV6-1
d_gene: -
CDR3nt: TGTGCCAGCAGTAGAGACAGAGTAGCTAGCACAGTTCAAGAGACCCAGTACTTC
CDR3aa: CASSRDRVASTVQETQYF

len: 15
abundance: -
j_gene: TRBJ2-3
v_gene: TRBV10-1
d_gene: -
CDR3nt: TGCGCCAGCAGTACGACCGGGGGGCTCGGAGATACGCAGTATTTT
CDR3aa: CASSTTGGLGDTQYF

len: 16
abundance: -
j_gene: TRBJ1-5
v_gene: TRBV10-3
d_gene: -
CDR3nt: TGTGCCATCAGTGAGAGGGAGGAGGATAGCAATCAGCCCCAGCATTTT
CDR3aa: CAISEREEDSNQPQHF

len: 16
abundance: -
j_gene: TRBJ2-5
v_gene: TRBV7-8
d_gene: TRBD2
CDR3nt: TGTGCCAGCAGCTCAGCTTCGGGGACTAGGGTAGAGACCCAGTACTTC
CDR3aa: CASSSASGTRVETQYF

len: 14
abundance: -
j_gene: TRBJ1-2
v_gene: TRBV6-1
d_gene: -
CDR3nt: TGTGCCAGCAGTGCGGCGGGGGGCGCGTTTGGCTACACCTTC
CDR3aa: CASSAAGGAFGYTF

len: 15
abundance: -
j_gene: TRBJ1-5
v_gene: TRBV6-1
d_gene: -
CDR3nt: TGTGCCAGCAGCCTCGGGGGGGTGGCAGGTCAGCCCCAGCATTTT
CDR3aa: CASSLGGVAGQPQHF

len: 10
abundance: -
j_gene: TRBJ2-2
v_gene: TRBV25-1
d_gene: -
CDR3nt: TGTGCCAACAACACCGGGGAGCTGTTTTTT
CDR3aa: CANNTGELFF

len: 12
abundance: few
j_gene: TRBJ2-1
v_gene: TRBV19
d_gene: -
CDR3nt: TGTGCCAGTACCCGAAACTACAATGAGCAGTTCTTC
CDR3aa: CASTRNYNEQFF

len: 14
abundance: few
j_gene: TRBJ1-6
v_gene: TRBV7-9
d_gene: TRBD1
CDR3nt: TGTGCCAGCAACTTCAGGGGGGATAATTCACCCCTCCACTTT
CDR3aa: CASNFRGDNSPLHF

len: 14
abundance: few
j_gene: TRBJ2-7
v_gene: TRBV9
d_gene: -
CDR3nt: TGTGCCAGCAGCGTAGAGGGGGGAATCTACGAGCAGTACTTC
CDR3aa: CASSVEGGIYEQYF

len: 12
abundance: -
j_gene: TRBJ1-2
v_gene: TRBV30
d_gene: -
CDR3nt: TGTGCCTGGAGTGTTATCTCGGAGGGCTACACCTTC
CDR3aa: CAWSVISEGYTF

len: 14
abundance: once
j_gene: TRBJ2-5
v_gene: TRBV9
d_gene: -
CDR3nt: TGTGCCAGCAGCCCCGGGTCAGGGAGGCAGACCCAGTACTTC
CDR3aa: CASSPGSGRQTQYF

len: 14
abundance: -
j_gene: TRBJ2-5
v_gene: TRBV6-1
d_gene: TRBD2
CDR3nt: TGTGCCAGCAGTAAGGGAGGGGCCCAAGAGACCCAGTACTTC
CDR3aa: CASSKGGAQETQYF

len: 14
abundance: -
j_gene: TRBJ1-4
v_gene: TRBV12-3/TRBV12-4
d_gene: -
CDR3nt: TGTGCCAGCAGTACCTTGGCAGGGAACCTAAAACTGTTTTTT
CDR3aa: CASSTLAGNLKLFF

len: 15
abundance: few
j_gene: TRBJ1-2
v_gene: TRBV6-5
d_gene: TRBD1
CDR3nt: TGTGCCAGCAGTTCGTCCGGGACAGGGAACTATGGCTACACCTTC
CDR3aa: CASSSSGTGNYGYTF

len: 16
abundance: few
j_gene: TRBJ2-5
v_gene: TRBV21-1
d_gene: -
CDR3nt: TGTGCCAGCAGCAAAGGTCTAGCGGGATCCCAAGAGACCCAGTACTTC
CDR3aa: CASSKGLAGSQETQYF

len: 12
abundance: -
j_gene: TRBJ2-7
v_gene: TRBV30
d_gene: -
CDR3nt: TGTGCCTGGACGGGGGTTACTATGGAGCAGTACTTC
CDR3aa: CAWTGVTMEQYF

len: 13
abundance: -
j_gene: TRBJ2-3
v_gene: TRBV20-1
d_gene: TRBD1
CDR3nt: TGCGGAAGCTGGGACAGGGGCACAGATACGCAGTATTTT
CDR3aa: CGSWDRGTDTQYF

len: 15
abundance: -
j_gene: TRBJ2-7
v_gene: TRBV5-1
d_gene: TRBD1
CDR3nt: TGCGCCAGCCGGACAGCCGGACAGGCGTACTACGAGCAGTACTTC
CDR3aa: CASRTAGQAYYEQYF

len: 14
abundance: -
j_gene: TRBJ1-2
v_gene: TRBV15
d_gene: -
CDR3nt: TGTGCCACCAGCAGAGATTTAGGGGCAAGGGACCGGGACTTC
CDR3aa: CATSRDLGARDRDF

len: 13
abundance: medium-sized
j_gene: TRBJ2-7
v_gene: TRBV2
d_gene: -
CDR3nt: TGTGCCAGCATGCGAGCGTCGCCCTACGAGCAGTACTTC
CDR3aa: CASMRASPYEQYF

len: 16
abundance: few
j_gene: TRBJ1-5
v_gene: TRBV19
d_gene: TRBD1
CDR3nt: TGTGCCAGTAGTACGCTCACCGGGACAGGGAATCAGCCCCAGCATTTT
CDR3aa: CASSTLTGTGNQPQHF

len: 13
abundance: few
j_gene: TRBJ1-6
v_gene: TRBV10-1
d_gene: TRBD1
CDR3nt: TGCGCCAGCAGTGAGGGGACAGGGACACCCCTCCACTTT
CDR3aa: CASSEGTGTPLHF

len: 12
abundance: -
j_gene: TRBJ2-1
v_gene: TRBV19
d_gene: TRBD1
CDR3nt: TGTGCCAGTAAGGGGGCTGGCAATGAGCAGTTCTTC
CDR3aa: CASKGAGNEQFF

len: 16
abundance: -
j_gene: TRBJ1-1
v_gene: TRBV12-3/TRBV12-4
d_gene: TRBD1
CDR3nt: TGTGCCAGCAGTTTAGCGCAGGGGGCGAGGATCACTGAAGCTTTCTTT
CDR3aa: CASSLAQGARITEAFF

len: 17
abundance: few
j_gene: TRBJ1-2
v_gene: TRBV11-2
d_gene: TRBD1
CDR3nt: TGTGCCAGCAGCCCAGCTACAGGGGGAGGCTGGGCTGGTGGCTACACCTTC
CDR3aa: CASSPATGGGWAGGYTF

len: 14
abundance: few
j_gene: TRBJ2-5
v_gene: TRBV7-6
d_gene: -
CDR3nt: TGTGCCAGCAGCCACCGGGACACCAGGCGGGCCCAGTACTTC
CDR3aa: CASSHRDTRRAQYF

len: 16
abundance: -
j_gene: TRBJ2-1
v_gene: TRBV20-1
d_gene: TRBD2
CDR3nt: TGCAGTGCTAGAGCAAGCGGGAGGCTTACCTACAATGAGCAGTTCTTC
CDR3aa: CSARASGRLTYNEQFF

len: 14
abundance: -
j_gene: TRBJ1-1
v_gene: TRBV11-1
d_gene: -
CDR3nt: TGTGCCAGCAGCTTATTCCCAGTGGGCACTGAAGCTTTCTTT
CDR3aa: CASSLFPVGTEAFF

len: 14
abundance: -
j_gene: TRBJ2-7
v_gene: TRBV20-1
d_gene: -
CDR3nt: TGCAGTGCCCTCGACAGTAGTACTTTCTACGAGCAGTACTTC
CDR3aa: CSALDSSTFYEQYF

len: 18
abundance: -
j_gene: TRBJ1-2
v_gene: TRBV12-3/TRBV12-4
d_gene: TRBD1
CDR3nt: TGTGCCAGCAGCCGTCCCGGGACAGGGGGTAGGGCGCGCTATGGCTACACCTTC
CDR3aa: CASSRPGTGGRARYGYTF

len: 13
abundance: -
j_gene: TRBJ2-1
v_gene: TRBV20-1
d_gene: -
CDR3nt: TGCAGTGCTTACATCTCGGAACACAATGAGCAGTTCTTC
CDR3aa: CSAYISEHNEQFF

len: 17
abundance: -
j_gene: TRBJ2-3
v_gene: TRBV18
d_gene: -
CDR3nt: TGTGCCAGCTCACCACGTGTACCGATTCCCAGCACAGATACGCAGTATTTT
CDR3aa: CASSPRVPIPSTDTQYF

len: 15
abundance: -
j_gene: TRBJ1-5
v_gene: TRBV18
d_gene: -
CDR3nt: TGTGCCAGCTCACCATTGGGAGATAGCAATCAGCCCCAGCATTTT
CDR3aa: CASSPLGDSNQPQHF

len: 13
abundance: -
j_gene: TRBJ2-7
v_gene: TRBV20-1
d_gene: TRBD2
CDR3nt: TGCAGTGCTAGAGGGGAGGGCCGCTACGAGCAGTACTTC
CDR3aa: CSARGEGRYEQYF

len: 13
abundance: few
j_gene: TRBJ2-3
v_gene: TRBV11-2
d_gene: -
CDR3nt: TGTGCCAGCAGCTTAAGTGCGACAGATACGCAGTATTTT
CDR3aa: CASSLSATDTQYF

len: 16
abundance: -
j_gene: TRBJ2-2
v_gene: TRBV7-9
d_gene: TRBD1
CDR3nt: TGTGCCAGCAGTTCCCGGGACAGGGGGGACACCGGGGAGCTGTTTTTT
CDR3aa: CASSSRDRGDTGELFF

len: 13
abundance: -
j_gene: TRBJ2-5
v_gene: TRBV5-1
d_gene: -
CDR3nt: TGCGCCAGCAGCAAGGCTGCGTCGGAGACCCAGTACTTC
CDR3aa: CASSKAASETQYF

len: 18
abundance: few
j_gene: TRBJ2-2
v_gene: TRBV20-1
d_gene: TRBD2
CDR3nt: TGCAGTGCTAAGGGGGGGGGACTAGCGGGTACGAACACCGGGGAGCTGTTTTTT
CDR3aa: CSAKGGGLAGTNTGELFF